The rows below give T cell receptor beta chains drawn from one sample of a study of T cell changes during pregnancy in multiple sclerosis. Libraries were prepared by immunoSEQ multiplex PCR; TCRdb keeps only in-frame clonotypes and omits some of them. The repertoire holds under 100,000 clones, about 95% seen once, with roughly 1.1% in the top ten. The source material was peripheral blood, sampled in the second trimester of pregnancy. These receptors came from a female donor with multiple sclerosis, enrolled in a pregnancy study. Each CDR3 is given without its conserved first and last residue.

V: TRBV6-1; CDR3: ARGTANEQF
V: TRBV2; CDR3: ASSDLGLAGNNEQF
V: TRBV13; CDR3: ASSLGTGGFSLVTDTQY
V: TRBV29-1; CDR3: SVVKFEAEQY
V: TRBV18; CDR3: ASSPYQGAFNEQF
V: TRBV6-4; CDR3: ASSDTKRGPTDTQY
V: TRBV18; CDR3: ASSRVAGGINIQY
V: TRBV29-1; CDR3: SVYQGYGYGYT
V: TRBV28; CDR3: ASNQGFGTGSNEQF
V: TRBV29-1; CDR3: SVALGRLSSGNTIY
V: TRBV6-5; CDR3: ASSYGRYNEQF
V: TRBV6-1; CDR3: ASSKTGGPEAF
V: TRBV15; CDR3: ATSREQGGYEQY
V: TRBV21-1; CDR3: ASRNNRDRKETQY
V: TRBV29-1; CDR3: SVLVQGQETQY
V: TRBV5-4; CDR3: ASSPLDRAQETQY
V: TRBV5-1; CDR3: ASKMGQSSYEQY
V: TRBV27; CDR3: ASSPGLAPYEQY
V: TRBV6-5; CDR3: ASSYSIGTYEQY
V: TRBV7-8; CDR3: ASSAWRDVGNQPQH
V: TRBV19; CDR3: ASSTLKAGSGQPQH